This T cell receptor beta chain was obtained from a study of T-cell reconstitution after alpha-beta-depleted transplantation in children (dated by TCRdb to about 2016). About the investigation overall: Using TCR repertoire profiling, the study quantitatively followed how T-cell immune reconstitution unfolded in children after TCRalphabeta/CD19-depleted allogeneic hematopoietic cell transplantation.

Library method: PCR. The sequencer listed for this sample is Illumina HiSeq 2500. Molecular barcoding was employed in the preparation of TCR libraries, with unique molecular identifiers being used to normalize TCRbeta repertoire quantification. In TCRdb, the public reads were trimmed at Q25 with fastp and aligned with MiXCR, with productive beta chains retained. Rows with a matching CDR3 protein are joined into one entry that keeps the most common DNA and genes. Recorded for this sample are approximately 110,000 distinct CDR3 sequences; under 25% of them occurred a single time. The ten most abundant clones make up roughly a tenth of the sample. Remarks on this clonotype: Its antigen has not been determined. No base quality values were provided; no much bigger clone lies one nucleotide off.

Results the study describes overall, beyond this receptor: Apparently early alphabetaT-cell count recovery about two months after transplant reportedly relied on only several hundred rapidly expanded clones derived from non-depleted graft cells. In some patients, the high TCRbeta diversity seen at day 60 was put down to recipient T cells and intrathymic progenitors that had survived conditioning. Hyperexpanded clone frequencies declined over subsequent months; after one year, T-cell counts and TCRbeta diversity were mostly attributed to newly produced T cells.

Unmatched junction bases come to 6, with V trimmed by 5 bases and J by 7 bases. According to the germline V gene (reference sequence), CDR1 reads DFQATT and CDR2 reads SNEGSKA. The CDR3 starts with the cysteine, ends with the phenylalanine, and has 15 residues. Kept here is only the CDR3 DNA, which spans 45 bases and is read in frame from base 1. The treatment or condition label corresponds to: allogeneic hematopoietic cell transplantation with graft depleted of TCRalphabeta T cells and CD19 B cells. The children who served as transplant recipients had been given grafts of TCRalphabeta/CD19-depleted allogeneic hematopoietic cells.

The rearranged segments are TRBV20-1 and TRBJ2-2; TRBD2 lines up with 14 middle nucleotides. Here the sequenced sample was PBMCs, mostly from graft donor cells, taken 180 days after TCRalphabeta/CD19-depleted stem cell transplant. The sequence came from a male patient aged 2 to 9 who had a stem cell transplant for chronic granulomatous disease, so the T cells may come from the graft donor. The nucleotide sequence reads as follows: TGCAGTGCTGTGACTAGCGGGAGGGCCGGCGGGGAGCTGTTTTTT. Its protein reads: CSAVTSGRAGGELFF.